This paragraph covers one T cell receptor (beta chain) sequence. Original handling: The assay estimated nucleated cells by amplifying reference gene primers. Sequencing used immunoSEQ multiplex PCR; TCRdb keeps in-frame clones, though not all of them. V and J calls and clone size come straight from that table; D and trimming were deduced from the DNA. The table has some 170,000 clones, approximately 88% seen once. The data derive from a study of blood T cell repertoires in COVID-19. On the study more broadly: T cells, B-cell-depleted T cells, or PBMCs provided the cDNA or gDNA that served as material.

The CDR3 is 14 amino acids. Trimming left V 0 bases short and J 0 bases short, with 6 bases between. The germline V gene has CDR1 SGHRS and CDR2 YFSETQ. The sequence was obtained from a woman older than 75 with active or convalescent COVID-19. Sequenced input: peripheral blood. The V gene is TRBV5-1, the J gene TRBJ1-1; D not resolved. The CDR3 here is CASSLDNLNTEAFF. Here the CDR3 DNA reads TGCGCCAGCAGCTTGGACAACCTGAACACTGAAGCTTTCTTT.